These 23 T cell receptor beta chains were all obtained from the same sample, sequenced in a study of T cell responses to AZD1222 COVID-19 vaccine (dated by TCRdb to about 2021). Libraries were built with the immunoSEQ multiplex PCR assay. TCRdb took this table from immuneACCESS and kept in-frame rearrangements with V and J called. Such tables lack part of the clones; where checked against another copy, unresolved V genes explain under half of the gap, and the rest is unexplained. Counted in this sample were 120,000 or so clones; around 85% of them appeared once. The ten largest clones capture approximately 5% of the sample. Reading the label with the study, this specimen's time point is: baseline before first vaccination. Source: peripheral blood, taken on day 0 of AZD1222 vaccination. Every receptor here comes from an adult in good health.

The V call is TRBV7-2, the J call TRBJ1-3, with 7 nucleotides matching TRBD1. The CDR3 totals 17 residues. Germline V lookup: CDR1 SGHTA, CDR2 FQGNSA. V gave up 1 base and J gave up 0 bases; unmatched junction bases: 6. CDR3 sequence: CASSLDRTGVSGNTIYF. CDR3 DNA: TGTGCCAGCAGCTTAGACAGGACAGGAGTCTCTGGAAACACCATATATTTT.

This clone was picked up one time. The genes are TRBV5-5 and TRBJ2-7; 8 bases map to TRBD2. The CDR3 is 15 residues long. Germline values: CDR1 SGHKS, CDR2 YYEKEE (reference sequence). V lost 6 bases, J lost 1 base, and 9 bases stayed unmatched. The CDR3 protein is CASTLGSSGSYEQYF. The CDR3 DNA reads as TGTGCCAGCACATTGGGTTCTAGCGGGTCCTACGAGCAGTACTTC.

The chain combines TRBV9 with TRBJ2-1; 7 positions match TRBD1. Trimming took 3 bases from V and 7 from J; bases not matched to a gene: 10. Per the germline V gene, CDR1 is SGDLS and CDR2 is YYNGEE. The CDR3 covers 15 residues. CDR3 protein: CASSARQGGLNEQFF. CDR3 DNA sequence: TGTGCCAGCAGCGCCCGACAGGGCGGGTTGAATGAGCAGTTCTTC.

V and J are TRBV5-1 and TRBJ1-2; unclear D gene. Looked up from germline, CDR1 is SGHRS and CDR2 is YFSETQ. The CDR3 contains 14 residues. V lost 3 bases to trimming and J lost 5 bases, with 14 bases between them. CDR3 sequence reads: CASSSAGRIYGYTF. In DNA, the CDR3 is TGCGCCAGCAGCTCGGCGGGTCGGATTTATGGCTACACCTTC.

The chain links TRBV28 to TRBJ1-1; D remains ambiguous. This CDR3 region has 16 residues. Trimming stripped 3 bases from V and 1 base from J, with 15 bases between. Looked up from germline, CDR1 is MDHEN and CDR2 is SYDVKM. CDR3 region: CASSFWRQQRNTEAFF. CDR3 nucleotide sequence: TGTGCCAGCAGTTTTTGGAGGCAACAAAGGAACACTGAAGCTTTCTTT.

This clone showed up just once. For the CDR3, the DNA is TGTGCCAGCAGTCCGAGACTGCCCCAAGAGACCCAGTACTTC. Translated, it gives CASSPRLPQETQYF. The V call is TRBV28, the J call TRBJ2-5; D gene ambiguous. V was pared by 5 bases and J by 1 base, with 11 bases between. CDR1 and CDR2 (germline): MDHEN, SYDVKM. The CDR3 is made up of 14 amino acids.

The chain carries TRBV10-2 and TRBJ2-3; maybe TRBD1 (6 bases). Germline CDR1 reads WSHSY; CDR2 reads SAAADI. The length of the CDR3 is 15 residues. V was clipped by 10 bases and J by 1 base, with 18 bases between them. The CDR3 DNA reads as TGCGCCACTCAACAGGGAAAGTCGGGCACAGATACGCAGTATTTT. Protein sequence: CATQQGKSGTDTQYF.

The chain recombines TRBV18 with TRBJ2-7, with D hard to call. The length of the CDR3 is 14 residues. Trimming pared 3 bases from V and 2 bases from J, leaving 11 bases between. Germline assignment: CDR1 KGHSH and CDR2 LQKENI. The CDR3 region is CASSPSLGPYEQYF. In DNA form, the CDR3 reads TGTGCCAGCTCACCTTCCCTAGGGCCCTACGAGCAGTACTTC. Supplemented by reference TRBV18 and TRBJ2-7, the full variable domain reads NAGVMQNPRHLVRRRGQEARLRCSPMKGHSHVYWYRQLPEEGLKFMVYLQKENIIDESGMPKERFSAEFPKEGPSILRIQQVVRGDSAAYFCASSPSLGPYEQYFGPGTRLTVT.

The chain is built from TRBV18 and TRBJ1-1, with a tentative D call TRBD1 (6 bases). This CDR3 is 17 amino acids long. With 3 bases removed from V and 4 bases from J, the gap between germline ends came to 21 bases. Germline lookup yields CDR1 KGHSH and CDR2 LQKENI. The CDR3 region is CASSPRAGGRDSTEAFF. CDR3 in DNA: TGTGCCAGCTCACCTCGGGCTGGGGGCAGGGATAGCACTGAAGCTTTCTTT.

V and J are TRBV5-1 and TRBJ2-1; D possibly corresponds to TRBD2 (6 bases). The germline V and J ends were trimmed by 0 bases and 7 bases, with 20 bases remaining between them. The germline gives CDR1 SGHRS, CDR2 YFSETQ. CDR3 length: 17 amino acids. The CDR3 spells CASSLGLGGIIQNEQFF. CDR3 DNA sequence: TGCGCCAGCAGCTTGGGGTTAGGCGGGATAATACAGAATGAGCAGTTCTTC.

The chain links TRBV25-1 to TRBJ1-1; no firm D call. The V gene lost 7 bases and the J gene lost 4 bases, with 7 bases spanning the gap. Germline V gene lookup returns CDR1 MGHDK and CDR2 SYGVNS. This CDR3 is 11 amino acids long. Here the CDR3 reads CASTVATEAFF. CDR3 DNA: TGTGCCAGCACCGTAGCCACTGAAGCTTTCTTT.

The chain carries TRBV2 and TRBJ2-5; D remains unclear. CDR1 and CDR2 (germline): SNHLY, FYNNEI. Trimming removed 4 bases from V and 4 bases from J, with 10 bases in between. The CDR3 is 13 residues long. CDR3 region: CASSVGRVETQYF. As DNA, the CDR3 is TGTGCCAGCAGTGTGGGTAGGGTAGAGACCCAGTACTTC.

The gene calls are TRBV15 and TRBJ2-5, with 7 bases lining up with TRBD1. The CDR3 spans 15 residues. Germline CDR1 LNHNV, CDR2 YYDKDF (reference sequence). The junction had 11 bases not matched to a gene; V was cut back by 5 bases and J by 5 bases. The CDR3 is CATSARGQDGETQYF. In DNA, the CDR3 is TGTGCCACCAGCGCTCGCGGACAGGATGGGGAGACCCAGTACTTC.

The chain recombines TRBV30 with TRBJ1-1; weak D call: TRBD1 (6 bases). CDR1 and CDR2 from the germline V gene are GTSNPN and SVGIG (reference sequence). This CDR3 comprises 14 residues. The ends were cut back, 4 bases at V and 0 bases at J, with 12 bases in the middle. The CDR3 nucleotides are TGTGCCTGGAATGGACAGACCATGAACACTGAAGCTTTCTTT. Its translation: CAWNGQTMNTEAFF.

The chain uses TRBV27 and TRBJ1-1; 7 nucleotides align to TRBD1. The CDR3 is made up of 15 amino acids. Losses at the gene ends were 3 bases for V and 0 bases for J; bases not matched to a gene: 4. Germline CDR1 is MNHEY and CDR2 is SMNVEV (reference sequence). For the CDR3, the DNA is TGTGCCAGCAGTTTGAGGACAGGTTTGAACACTGAAGCTTTCTTT. Its protein is CASSLRTGLNTEAFF.

V and J are TRBV11-3 and TRBJ2-4, with D possibly TRBD1 on 5 matching bases. The length of the CDR3 is 13 residues. The germline CDR1 and CDR2 sequences are SGHNT and YENEEA. Trimming pared 2 bases from V and 6 bases from J, leaving 8 bases between. CDR3 sequence reads: CASSLTQGNIQYF. In DNA form, the CDR3 reads TGTGCCAGCAGCTTAACGCAGGGAAACATTCAGTACTTC.

The chain recombines TRBV18 with TRBJ2-7, with D possibly called TRBD1 or TRBD2 (5 bases each). The CDR3 sequence is 14 residues long. Germline values: CDR1 KGHSH, CDR2 LQKENI. Trimming took 8 bases from V and 0 from J, leaving 14 bases between them. The CDR3: CASTGAQSSYEQYF. Here the CDR3 DNA reads TGTGCCAGCACCGGGGCGCAAAGCTCCTACGAGCAGTACTTC. Full variable domain (remainder filled in from reference TRBV18 and TRBJ2-7): NAGVMQNPRHLVRRRGQEARLRCSPMKGHSHVYWYRQLPEEGLKFMVYLQKENIIDESGMPKERFSAEFPKEGPSILRIQQVVRGDSAAYFCASTGAQSSYEQYFGPGTRLTVT.

The V gene is TRBV5-4, the J gene TRBJ2-1; D unclear. The CDR3 runs to 12 residues. Trimming shortened V by 4 bases and J by 5 bases, and 7 bases separated the two germline ends. From germline, CDR1 is SGHNT and CDR2 YYREEE (reference sequence). The CDR3 region has the DNA TGTGCCAGCAGCCCCGCGGACAATGAGCAGTTCTTC. Residues: CASSPADNEQFF.

V usage is TRBV3-1 (or the pseudogene TRBV3-2) and J usage is TRBJ1-3; no clear D gene. V was cut by 3 bases and J by 2 bases, with 5 bases left in between. Looked up from germline, CDR1 is LGHDT and CDR2 is YNNKEL (reference sequence). This CDR3 spans 13 amino acids. The chain's CDR3 is CASSQGTGNTIYF. The CDR3 region has the DNA TGTGCCAGCAGCCAGGGAACTGGAAACACCATATATTTT.

Comment on this clone: Other DNA sequences in the sample encode the same CDR3. The V gene is TRBV6-6, the J gene TRBJ1-5, with D perhaps TRBD1 (5 bases). Germline lookup yields CDR1 MNHNY and CDR2 SVGAGI (reference sequence). The CDR3 contains 13 residues. The V gene lost 2 bases and the J gene lost 6 bases, with 8 bases spanning the gap. This chain's CDR3 is CASSYGGSQPQHF. CDR3 coding DNA: TGTGCCAGCAGTTACGGGGGTAGTCAGCCCCAGCATTTT.

This chain connects TRBV6-5 to TRBJ1-1; D perhaps matches TRBD1 (5 bases). Trimming took 6 bases from V and 8 from J, leaving 13 bases between them. This CDR3 has 12 amino acids. Germline V gene sequence: CDR1 MNHEY, CDR2 SVGAGI. The CDR3 spells CASSSDRAEAFF. The CDR3 coding sequence is TGTGCCAGCAGCTCCGACAGAGCAGAAGCTTTCTTT.

The rearrangement uses TRBV21-1 and TRBJ1-3; the D call TRBD1 from the table was never checked on the DNA. TRBV21-1 is classified as a pseudogene. CDR3 length: 20 residues. CDR3 nucleotide sequence: TGTGCCAGCAGCACAACCCGTGGACAGGGGCCTGATATCTCTGGAAACACCATATATTTT. Translated: CASSTTRGQGPDISGNTIYF.

This rearrangement joins TRBV12-3 or TRBV12-4 to TRBJ1-2; a weak D match, TRBD1 (5 bases). This CDR3 is 13 amino acids long. The V end was cut by 1 base, the J end by 6 bases, with 9 bases between. This CDR3 is CASSLGPGHGYTF. The CDR3 bases are TGTGCCAGCAGTTTAGGGCCAGGGCATGGCTACACCTTC.